This T cell receptor beta chain was captured in a study of PD-1 blockade in classical Hodgkin lymphoma. Assay: immunoSEQ multiplex PCR; the TCRdb copy retains only in-frame clones and omits some. Of more than 10,000 clones in the sample, roughly 80% were seen once. Findings and caveats of the study: Newly diagnosed patients reportedly trailed healthy donors in baseline TCR diversity. The authors excluded patients who started nivolumab under 1 year after ASCT.

As for this clone: As yet, its antigen is unknown.

Each patient's relapse followed autologous stem cell transplantation, and brentuximab vedotin exposure varied. This CDR3 contains 14 residues. Deletions cut 4 bases from V and 1 base from J, with 11 bases between. Germline V gene sequence: CDR1 MNHEY, CDR2 SVGAGI. This sample comprised peripheral blood mononuclear cells (PBMCs), obtained at baseline. J is TRBJ2-7 and V is TRBV6-5, with D unresolved. The clonotype comes from a human donor with classical Hodgkin lymphoma. The CDR3 DNA reads as TGTGCCAGCAGTTCCTCTAGAGAATCCTACGAGCAGTACTTC. It codes for CASSSSRESYEQYF.